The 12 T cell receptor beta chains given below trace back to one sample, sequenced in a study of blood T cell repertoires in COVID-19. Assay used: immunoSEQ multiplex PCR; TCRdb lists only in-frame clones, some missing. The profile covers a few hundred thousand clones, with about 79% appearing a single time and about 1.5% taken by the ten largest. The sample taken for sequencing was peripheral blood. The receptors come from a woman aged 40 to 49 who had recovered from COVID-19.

The CDR3 DNA reads as TGTGCCAGCAGCCAAGAGGGTGGGCAGCTTGAAGCTTTCTTT. Translated: CASSQEGGQLEAFF. The chain employs TRBV3-1 (or the pseudogene TRBV3-2) and TRBJ1-1; D is unclear. Germline V gene lookup returns CDR1 LGHDT and CDR2 YNNKEL (reference sequence). The length of the CDR3 is 14 residues. Trimming shortened V by 0 bases and J by 7 bases, and 12 bases separated the two germline ends.

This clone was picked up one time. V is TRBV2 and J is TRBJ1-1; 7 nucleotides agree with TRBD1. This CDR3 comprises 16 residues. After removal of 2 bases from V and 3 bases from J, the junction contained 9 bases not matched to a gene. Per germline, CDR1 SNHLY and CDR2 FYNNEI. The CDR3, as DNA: TGTGCCAGCAGTGAACTAGGCCAGGGGGTTGACACTGAAGCTTTCTTT. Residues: CASSELGQGVDTEAFF.

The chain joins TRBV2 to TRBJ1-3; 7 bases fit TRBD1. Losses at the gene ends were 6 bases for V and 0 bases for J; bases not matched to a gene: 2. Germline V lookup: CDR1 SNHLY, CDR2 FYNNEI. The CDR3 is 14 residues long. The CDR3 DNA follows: TGTGCCAGCAGCGGGACAGTCTCTGGAAACACCATATATTTT. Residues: CASSGTVSGNTIYF. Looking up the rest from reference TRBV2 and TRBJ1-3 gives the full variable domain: EPEVTQTPSHQVTQMGQEVILRCVPISNHLYFYWYRQILGQKVEFLVSFYNNEISEKSEIFDDQFSVERPDGSNFTLKIRSTKLEDSAMYFCASSGTVSGNTIYFGEGSWLTVV.

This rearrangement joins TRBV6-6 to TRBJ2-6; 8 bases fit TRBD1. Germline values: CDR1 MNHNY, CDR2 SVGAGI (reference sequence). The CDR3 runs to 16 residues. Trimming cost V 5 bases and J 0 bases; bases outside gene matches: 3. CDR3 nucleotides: TGTGCCAGCAGTGGACAGGGAGCCTCTGGGGCCAACGTCCTGACTTTC. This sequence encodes CASSGQGASGANVLTF.

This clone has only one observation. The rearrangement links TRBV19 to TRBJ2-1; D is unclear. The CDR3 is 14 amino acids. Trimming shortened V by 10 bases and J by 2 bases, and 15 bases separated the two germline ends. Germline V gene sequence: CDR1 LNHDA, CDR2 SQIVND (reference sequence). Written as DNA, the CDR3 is TGTGCCACCTCGGTTAGACAAGCCTACAATGAGCAGTTCTTC. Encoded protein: CATSVRQAYNEQFF.

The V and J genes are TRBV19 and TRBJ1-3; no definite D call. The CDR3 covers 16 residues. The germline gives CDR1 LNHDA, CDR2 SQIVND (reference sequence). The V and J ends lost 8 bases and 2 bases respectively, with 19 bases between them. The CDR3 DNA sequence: TGTGCCAGTCACCTGGACTTCTACAAAGCTGGAAACACCATATATTTT. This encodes CASHLDFYKAGNTIYF.

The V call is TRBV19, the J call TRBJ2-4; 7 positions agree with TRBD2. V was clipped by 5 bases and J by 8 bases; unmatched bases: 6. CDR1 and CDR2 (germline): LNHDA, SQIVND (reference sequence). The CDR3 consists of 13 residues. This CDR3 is CASSWDRGDIQYF. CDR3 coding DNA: TGTGCCAGTAGTTGGGACCGGGGGGACATTCAGTACTTC.

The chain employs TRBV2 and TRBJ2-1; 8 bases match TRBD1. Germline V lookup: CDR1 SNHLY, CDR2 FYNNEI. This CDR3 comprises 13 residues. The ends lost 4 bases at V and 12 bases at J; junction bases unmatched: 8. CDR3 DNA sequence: TGTGCCAGCAGTGTAACTCGGGACAGGCGGCAGTTCTTC. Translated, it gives CASSVTRDRRQFF.

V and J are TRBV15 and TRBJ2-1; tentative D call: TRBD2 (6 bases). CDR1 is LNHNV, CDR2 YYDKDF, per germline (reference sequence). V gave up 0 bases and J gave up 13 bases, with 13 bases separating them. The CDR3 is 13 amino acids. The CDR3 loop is CATSRDRSGDQFF. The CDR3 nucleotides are TGTGCCACCAGCAGAGATCGGTCGGGGGACCAGTTCTTC.

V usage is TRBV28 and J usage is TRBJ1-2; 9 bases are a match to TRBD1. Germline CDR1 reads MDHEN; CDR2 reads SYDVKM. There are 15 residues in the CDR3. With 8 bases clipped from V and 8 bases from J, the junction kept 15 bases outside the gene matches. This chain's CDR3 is CASVTPGQGSLGYTF. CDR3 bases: TGTGCCAGCGTTACTCCGGGACAGGGTTCATTAGGCTACACCTTC.

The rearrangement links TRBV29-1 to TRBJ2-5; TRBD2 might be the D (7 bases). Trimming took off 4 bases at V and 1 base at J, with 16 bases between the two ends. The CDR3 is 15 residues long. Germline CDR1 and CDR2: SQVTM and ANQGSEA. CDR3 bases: TGCAGCGTTGCGGGCAGGGAGGGGGTCCAAGAGACCCAGTACTTC. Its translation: CSVAGREGVQETQYF.

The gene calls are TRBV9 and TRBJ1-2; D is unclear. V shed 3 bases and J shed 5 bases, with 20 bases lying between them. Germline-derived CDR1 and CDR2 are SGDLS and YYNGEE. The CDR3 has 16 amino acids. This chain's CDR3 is CASSGVMEGSKYGYTF. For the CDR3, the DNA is TGTGCCAGCAGCGGGGTGATGGAGGGATCGAAGTATGGCTACACCTTC.